One T cell receptor beta chain is described in this entry. The clone's antigen remains unknown. The record has no base qualities; no much larger clone is one base away. CDR1 SGHTA and CDR2 FQGTGA are derived from the germline V gene. Its CDR3 holds 17 amino acids, cysteine through phenylalanine. Of the read, only the CDR3 DNA is kept; its 51 bases are in frame from base 1. V lost 2 bases and J lost 7 bases; the stretch between them is 23 bases long. The source of the sample is a study of blood T cells in healthy people across ages (dated by TCRdb to about 2015). Turning to the overall study: In model experiments, template switching captured roughly one uniquely barcoded TCR beta cDNA molecule for every two T cells. Using deep sequencing normalized with unique cDNA molecular identifiers, the study measured how TCR beta repertoire diversity changes with age. Donors were grouped into four age groups: young (average 16 years), middle-aged (39), aged (around 66) and long-lived (about 82). To avoid experimental bias, donors of different ages were distributed randomly across sequencing lanes. Using the same blood draw, the study looked at two additional independent replicas of 1 million unique cDNA reads for two donors, one aged 18 to 30 and the other aged 80 or older. Points the paper makes about the study in general: Estimates of total diversity from one million sequenced T cells were regarded as lower bounds and underestimates. Observed TCR beta diversity correlated strongly with the percentage of naive T cells measured by flow cytometry. Compared with the aged group, the long-lived group had more naive CD4+ T cells, fewer expanded clones and increased TCR diversity, a pattern suggesting age selection. Observed TCR beta diversity per million T cells fell roughly linearly with age, and a significant reduction was already apparent by age about 38. Bulk unsorted PBMC profiling prevented conclusive comparison of naive and antigen-experienced compartments. Because donor CMV infection status was unknown, age-related changes in expanded clonotypes were potentially confounded.

Libraries were made using 5' RACE. This sample was sequenced with an Illumina HiSeq 2500. The second PCR ran for roughly 6 to 11 cycles and used a J-beta primer mix along with a sample-barcoded 5' primer. Each TCR beta cDNA molecule received a unique molecular identifier from a template-switch 5' adaptor carrying 12 random nucleotides. Each sample yielded at least 3 million CDR3-containing paired-end reads. First-strand cDNA was synthesized from all RNA with the Mint cDNA synthesis kit, primed by a TRBC-specific oligonucleotide. Following uracil-DNA glycosylase treatment, a first 18-cycle PCR with universal primers M1SS and BC2_uni_R was performed on all cDNA. Under the source paper's analysis protocol: For normalization, 1 million high-quality reads, each with a distinct molecular identifier, were randomly selected from each sample. Instead of being binned into consensus sequences, reads with shared molecular identifiers were discarded. MiTCR, run with a Q25 quality threshold and the strictest error-elimination algorithm, handled CDR3 identification, clonotype clustering and error correction. A nonparametric unseen species model using Euler transformation provided a lower-bound estimate of total TCR beta diversity. TCRdb itself trimmed the public reads at Q25 with fastp, ran MiXCR and retained productive beta chains. All rows with the same CDR3 protein become a single entry with the most common DNA and genes. These V and J calls rely on TCRdb rather than the paper's analysis. The sample records some 780,000 distinct CDR3 sequences, about 56% of which are singletons. The ten biggest clones cover roughly 25% of the sample.

The donors were some 39 Caucasian individuals from Russia, aged roughly 6 to 95 years, who were systemically healthy. Each donor gave around 9.9 milliliters of peripheral blood, collected into EDTA-treated Vacutainer tubes. Ficoll-Paque density-gradient centrifugation was used to isolate PBMCs, with at least 6 million obtained per sample. Trizol reagent was used to extract total RNA from PBMCs, with at least 6 micrograms per sample. Naive CD45RAhigh/CD27high T cell percentages were measured by flow cytometry on a PBMC aliquot from every donor. This TCR came from a man in his forties in good health. The chain joins TRBV7-3 to TRBJ1-1; TRBD1 is a weak D gene call, 6 bases matching. Sequencing was performed on blood. The CDR3 has the sequence CASSLGGNQGSMGEAFF. The DNA is TGTGCCAGCAGCTTAGGGGGGAATCAGGGGAGTATGGGTGAAGCTTTCTTT.